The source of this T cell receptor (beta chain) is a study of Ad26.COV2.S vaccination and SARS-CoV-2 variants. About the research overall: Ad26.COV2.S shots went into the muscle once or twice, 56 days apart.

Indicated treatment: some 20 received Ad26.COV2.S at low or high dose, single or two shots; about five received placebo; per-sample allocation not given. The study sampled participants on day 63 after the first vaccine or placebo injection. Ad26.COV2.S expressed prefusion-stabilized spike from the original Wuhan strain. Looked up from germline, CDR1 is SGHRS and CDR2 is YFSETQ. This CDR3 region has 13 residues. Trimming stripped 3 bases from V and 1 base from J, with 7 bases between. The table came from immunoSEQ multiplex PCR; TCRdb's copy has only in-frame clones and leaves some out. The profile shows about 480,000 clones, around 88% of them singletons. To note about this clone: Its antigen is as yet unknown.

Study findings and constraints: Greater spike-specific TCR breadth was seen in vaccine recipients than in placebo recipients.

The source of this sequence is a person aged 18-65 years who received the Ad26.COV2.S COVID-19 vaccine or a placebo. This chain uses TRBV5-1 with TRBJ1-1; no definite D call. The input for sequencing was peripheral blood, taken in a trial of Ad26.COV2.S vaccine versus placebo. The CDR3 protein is CASSYGENTEAFF. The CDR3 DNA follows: TGCGCCAGCAGCTATGGGGAGAACACTGAAGCTTTCTTT.